This entry is about one T cell receptor beta chain. This record comes from a study of T-cell memory formation after mild COVID-19. The CDR3 consists of 13 residues. Trimming shortened V by 2 bases and J by 5 bases, and 9 bases separated the two germline ends. Germline assignment: CDR1 SGHRS and CDR2 YFSETQ. TCRdb reprocessed the 5' RACE reads with MiXCR, giving one entry per CDR3 protein. The repertoire consists of a few hundred thousand distinct CDR3 sequences, with around a tenth occurring once and the leading ten covering 20% to 25%. Sequenced: PBMCs or a T cell subset sorted from them (not recorded which). This clonotype was sampled from a man younger than 35 who had mild COVID-19 (a few samples of this study predate the infection). Cell type and time point are not known. The V call is TRBV5-1, the J call TRBJ2-3; D is undetermined. The CDR3 loop is CASSFNREDTQYF. CDR3 DNA sequence: TGCGCCAGCAGCTTTAATAGGGAAGATACGCAGTATTTT.